This T cell receptor (beta chain) was captured by sequencing in a study of cytomegalovirus exposure and HLA in healthy donors. On this clone: The antigen remains unidentified.

The PCR was carried out with 60 Vbeta primers and 13 Jbeta primers. The protocol was immunoSEQ multiplex PCR, while the TCRdb copy is restricted to in-frame clones and leaves out a portion. Its clone listing holds 150,000 to 200,000 clones. Germline CDR1 is SEHNR and CDR2 is FQNEAQ (reference sequence). CDR3 length: 15 amino acids. V lost 7 bases to trimming and J lost 0 bases; unmatched junction nucleotides: 5. Whole-study results and caveats: A prior analysis recorded that most TCR beta V segments were productive about 87% or about 30% of the time. Follow-up analysis later connected one missense variant in DCLRE1C with trimming of TCR beta V- and J-genes. The study designated roughly 150 TCR beta chains cytomegalovirus-associated.

The origin of this receptor is a woman aged 55-69 years in good health and CMV-seronegative. The source material was PBMCs. This sequence joins TRBV7-9 and TRBJ2-1; TRBD2 matches at 8 bases. CDR3 sequence reads: CASKGSGSSYNEQFF. DNA of the CDR3: TGTGCCAGCAAAGGAAGCGGGAGCTCCTACAATGAGCAGTTCTTC.